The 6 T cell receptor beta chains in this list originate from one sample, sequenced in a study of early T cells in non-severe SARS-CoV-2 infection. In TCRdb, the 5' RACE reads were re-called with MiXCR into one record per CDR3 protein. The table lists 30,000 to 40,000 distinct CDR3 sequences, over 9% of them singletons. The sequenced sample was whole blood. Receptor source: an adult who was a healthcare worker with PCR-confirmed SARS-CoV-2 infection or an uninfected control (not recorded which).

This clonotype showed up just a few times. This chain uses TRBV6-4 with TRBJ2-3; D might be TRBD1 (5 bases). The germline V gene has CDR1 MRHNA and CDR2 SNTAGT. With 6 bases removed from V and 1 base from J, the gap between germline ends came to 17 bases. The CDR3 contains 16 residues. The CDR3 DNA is TGTGCCAGCAGAAACCCTCAGGGCGGCCGCACAGATACGCAGTATTTT. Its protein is CASRNPQGGRTDTQYF.

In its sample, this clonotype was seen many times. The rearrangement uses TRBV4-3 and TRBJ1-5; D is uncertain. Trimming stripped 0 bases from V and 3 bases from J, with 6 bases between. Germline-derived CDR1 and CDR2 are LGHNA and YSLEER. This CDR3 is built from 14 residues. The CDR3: CASSQDTLNQPQHF. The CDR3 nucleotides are TGCGCCAGCAGCCAAGATACGCTCAATCAGCCCCAGCATTTT.

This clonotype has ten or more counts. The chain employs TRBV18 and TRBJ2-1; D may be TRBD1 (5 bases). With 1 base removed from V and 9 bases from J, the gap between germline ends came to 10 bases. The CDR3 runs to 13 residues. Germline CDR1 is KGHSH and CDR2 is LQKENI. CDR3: CASSPLQGGEQFF. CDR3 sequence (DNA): TGTGCCAGCTCACCACTGCAGGGTGGTGAGCAGTTCTTC.

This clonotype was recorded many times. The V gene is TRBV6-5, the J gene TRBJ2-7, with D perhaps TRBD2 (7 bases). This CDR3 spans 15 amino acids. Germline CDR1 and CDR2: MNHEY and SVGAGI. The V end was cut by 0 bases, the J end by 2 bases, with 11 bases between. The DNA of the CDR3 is TGTGCCAGCAGTTACTCGAGGCGGGGGCCCTACGAGCAGTACTTC. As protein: CASSYSRRGPYEQYF.

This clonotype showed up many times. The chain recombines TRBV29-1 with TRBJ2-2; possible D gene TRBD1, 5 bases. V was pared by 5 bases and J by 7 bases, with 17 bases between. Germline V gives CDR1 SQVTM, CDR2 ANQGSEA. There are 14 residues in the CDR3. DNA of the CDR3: TGCAGCGTTTTCATGCAGGGTTCGGTCGGGGAGCTGTTTTTT. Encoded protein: CSVFMQGSVGELFF.

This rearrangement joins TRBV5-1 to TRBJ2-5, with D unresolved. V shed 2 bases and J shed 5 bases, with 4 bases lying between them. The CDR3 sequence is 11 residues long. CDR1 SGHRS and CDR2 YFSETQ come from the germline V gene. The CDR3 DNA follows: TGCGCCAGCAGCTTTAGGGAGACCCAGTACTTC. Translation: CASSFRETQYF.